Detailed here is one TCR beta chain. Its recognized antigen is unknown. The germline gene is not matched at one end of the junction; a read error may be the cause. Only healthy Caucasian donors were included. Three pairs of female monozygotic twins, all aged 18 to 29 years, were included in the twin cohort. Positive isolation kits from Invitrogen were used to isolate the CD4+ and CD8+ T cell populations. The data originate from a study of identical twins (dated by TCRdb to about 2016). Describing the broader study: The study deep-sequenced TCR alpha and beta repertoires from monozygotic twins, unrelated adults of various ages and cord blood to test whether fetal clonotypes persist. To rule out contamination, the twin experiments were replicated at different times with different library preparation protocols.

Library preparation used 5' RACE. The listed sequencing device is Illumina HiSeq 2000. Template switching introduced a universal primer binding site; the final cDNA contained a unique molecular identifier, enabling accurate counting of TCR cDNA molecules. Specific primers in the conserved constant-segment region were used to synthesize first-strand cDNA for the TCR alpha and beta chains. To control for contamination, every cDNA library was double barcoded, receiving both a SMART-Mk sample barcode and Illumina barcodes. TruSeq adapter sequences, together with Illumina sample barcodes, were added in two successive PCR steps. TCR alpha and beta cDNA libraries were sequenced on the Illumina HiSeq platform with custom primers. Per the authors' processing: Raw reads were processed with MiGEC to extract unique molecular identifiers, and MiXCR was used to determine CDR3 positions. For each individual, recombination models were inferred using an EM algorithm with the repgenHMM and IGoR tools. Shared clonotype analysis was performed with the tcR package in R, normalizing sharing by the product of cloneset sizes. To study raw recombination free of thymic and clonal selection effects, out-of-frame nonproductive sequences were analyzed. TCRdb passed the public sequencing reads through fastp at Q25 and MiXCR, retaining productive beta sequences. Identical CDR3 proteins give one entry, which carries the most common genes and DNA. These V and J calls derive from TCRdb rather than the authors' analysis. The sample data list about 340,000 distinct CDR3 sequences, and about 12% of these were observed just once. The ten largest clones take up just over 7% of the sample.

On the study overall, not on this receptor specifically: Excess twin sharing in beta out-of-frame sequences was weaker because fewer shared sequences lowered the signal-to-noise ratio. Invariant T cells such as MAIT and iNKT could partly confound zero-insertion analyses, though diverse VJ usage argued against this for most clonotypes. Recombination models systematically underestimated out-of-frame TCR alpha sharing in monozygotic twins but agreed with sharing between unrelated individuals. Abundant cord blood beta clonotypes carried fewer insertions; young adult naive repertoires showed a weaker similar trend, while memory repertoires showed none. Compared with coincidental sharing between unrelated individuals, out-of-frame TCR alpha sequences shared between twins showed an excess of sequences with low generation probability. Because the same donors could not be followed over many years, the conclusions relied on cross-sectional statistical analysis.

Spanning cysteine to phenylalanine, the CDR3 consists of 14 amino acids. Only the CDR3 DNA is retained, 42 bases long and in frame from the first base. The same sample was also studied in work on yellow fever vaccine responses in identical twins. As that second paper reports: According to the authors, the vaccine-induced T cell response in identical twins seemed to be partly convergent and partly specific to each individual. Focusing on identical twins, the study followed the T cell clones that responded to the vaccine, and did so with precision.

This sequence uses TRBV12-3 or TRBV12-4 and TRBJ2-3; D gene: possibly TRBD1, on 6 matching bases. The specimen was CD8+ T cells sorted from blood. This receptor was obtained from a woman aged 18-30 years in good health. CDR3 loop: CAGSTGKGADTQYF. The DNA sequence is TGTGCCGGCAGTACAGGGAAGGGCGCAGATACGCAGTATTTT.